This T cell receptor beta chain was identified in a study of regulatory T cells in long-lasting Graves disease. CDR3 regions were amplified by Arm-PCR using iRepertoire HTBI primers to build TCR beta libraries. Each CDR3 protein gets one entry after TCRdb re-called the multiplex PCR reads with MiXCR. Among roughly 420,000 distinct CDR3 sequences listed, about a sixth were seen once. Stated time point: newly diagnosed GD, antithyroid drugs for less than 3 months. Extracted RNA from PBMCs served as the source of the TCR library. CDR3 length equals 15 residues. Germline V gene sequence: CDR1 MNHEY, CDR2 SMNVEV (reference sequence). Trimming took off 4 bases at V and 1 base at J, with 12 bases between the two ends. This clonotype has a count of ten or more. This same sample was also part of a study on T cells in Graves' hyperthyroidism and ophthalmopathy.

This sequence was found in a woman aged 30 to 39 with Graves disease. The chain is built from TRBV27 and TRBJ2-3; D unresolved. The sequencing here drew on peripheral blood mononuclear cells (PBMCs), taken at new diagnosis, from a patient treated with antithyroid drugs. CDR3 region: CASSSVTVGTDTQYF. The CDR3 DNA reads TGTGCCAGCAGTTCCGTCACGGTCGGCACAGATACGCAGTATTTT.